This T cell receptor beta chain was retrieved from a study of CXCR3-negative and CXCR3-positive naive CD8 T cells (dated by TCRdb to the late 2010s). Study-wide context: In total, about 135 million TRB reads were obtained, corresponding to roughly 1.5 +/- 0.3 million reads per library. Diversity and physicochemical repertoire analyses covered about a dozen donors pooled from two independent experiments. The TRBV-TRBJ cluster analysis covered naive subsets from 5 donors and memory cells from 3 donors. The investigation overall reported the following: Because surface CD5, which has been linked to self-reactivity in mice, was comparable between naive subsets, TCR interaction strength was also inferred from TRB CDR3 physicochemical properties. Because CXCR3 expression was partially decreased after cryopreservation, freshly isolated PBMCs were used for most assays. TRB CDR3s from CXCR3-positive naive cells showed higher hydrophobicity (lower Kidera factor 4), lower energy, and higher strength and volume indices than CXCR3-negative naive cells. TRBV-TRBJ usage was similar between naive CXCR3-negative and CXCR3-positive cells from the same donor, while memory cells showed distinct patterns. Both naive subsets had comparably high repertoire diversity, while memory CD8+ T cells had much lower repertoire diversity.

For every CD8+ T cell subset, around 300,000 cells were flow-sorted straight into RLT lysis buffer, and each subset was sorted in triplicate. Naive CD8+ T cells were defined stringently as CD45RO-CCR7+CD27+CD95- to exclude memory contaminants. Using standard density gradient centrifugation, peripheral blood mononuclear cells were isolated from buffy coats. A FACSAria III was used to flow-sort naive CD8+ T cells into CXCR3-negative and CXCR3-positive populations. Total RNA was extracted from sorted cells with an RNeasy Mini Kit. Comment on this clonotype: This receptor's antigen is unknown.

Including the terminal cysteine and phenylalanine, the CDR3 comprises 15 residues. DNA is not recorded here. Taken from the germline V gene (reference sequence), the CDR1 and CDR2 loops are DFQATT and SNEGSKA. Reads for this sample came from a NextSeq 550. The Human TCR Profiling Kit (MiLaboratory) was used to prepare UMI-labeled 5' RACE TRB cDNA libraries. The full amount of extracted RNA was used for cDNA synthesis, and the full amount of resulting cDNA was used for PCR amplification. Libraries were prepared in parallel using an identical number of PCR cycles. Processing in the source paper ran as follows. About 52,000 +/- 9,100 unique UMI-labeled TRB cDNA molecules per library were extracted with MIGEC and MiXCR, with at least two reads per UMI required. An average of about 40,000 +/- 10,000 functional in-frame TRB CDR3 nucleotide clonotypes without stop codons was found per library. After downsampling to 5000 UMI-labeled TRB molecules per sample, diversity metrics, including normalized Shannon-Wiener and Chao1, were computed in VDJtools. For the central five CDR3 residues, VDJtools calculated physicochemical properties weighted by clonotype size, namely interaction energy, strength, volume and Kidera factor 4. Through TCRdb reprocessing, the reads give one entry per CDR3 protein sequence; DNA is omitted. The authors' filters were not applied to this entry. This sample's table lists under 50,000 distinct CDR3 sequences. Of the sample, roughly 2.3% falls within the top ten clones.

The specimen sequenced was naive CXCR3- CD8+ T cells from blood. The cell subset or site label here, explained by the study, means: CD45RO-CCR7+CD27+CD95- naive CD8+ T cells lacking CXCR3 (TNR3-). The sequence derives from a human donor in good health. Some clones in this sample may be carry-over from other donors' samples. The rearranged segments are TRBV20-1 and TRBJ2-7; absent DNA, TCRdb's TRBD2 call cannot be checked. This receptor carries the CDR3 CSARDPDWPSYEQYF.